The text below deals with one T cell receptor beta chain. What it binds is unknown. The PCR used 60 Vbeta and 13 Jbeta primers. The assay was immunoSEQ multiplex PCR, and TCRdb's table has in-frame clones only and misses some. The top ten hold roughly 2% of the sample, which has about 140,000 clones, more than 9.5% seen once. This record comes from a study of cytomegalovirus exposure and HLA in healthy donors. The germline gives CDR1 MRHNA, CDR2 SNTAGT. V was pared by 4 bases and J by 0 bases, with 14 bases between. The CDR3 extends over 16 amino acids. General study points: Cytomegalovirus status was reportedly diagnosed by the classifier with high sensitivity and specificity.

The specimen was PBMCs. The receptor's source is a man aged 45-65 years in good health and CMV-seronegative. The V gene is TRBV6-4, the J gene TRBJ2-3; the D gene is possibly TRBD1 (6 bases). The chain's CDR3 is CASSVGDTPSTDTQYF. The DNA for the CDR3 is TGTGCCAGCAGTGTGGGGGACACTCCTAGCACAGATACGCAGTATTTT.